The present TCR beta chain was sequenced within a study of cytomegalovirus exposure and HLA in healthy donors. This CDR3 is 13 amino acids long. Unmatched junction bases numbered 7, after V lost 5 bases and J lost 8 bases. Germline V gene data show CDR1 as SEHNR and CDR2 as FQNEAQ (reference sequence). 60 Vbeta and 13 Jbeta primers were used in PCR. Assay: immunoSEQ multiplex PCR; the TCRdb copy retains only in-frame clones and omits some. Of just over 150,000 clones listed, about 80% are singletons. On this clone: The antigen is undetermined.

Study results and limitations: Another analysis was done later, and it associated more than 15,000 TCR beta sequences with HLA alleles at 0.05 false discovery rate. What a later analysis reportedly showed was that an Asian-associated ancestry cluster had fewer N-insertions than the approximately 700-donor mean. Investigators reported under 200 TCR beta chains as tied to cytomegalovirus. For TCR beta chains, V- and J-gene trimming was later linked to a missense DCLRE1C variant.

The source of this sequence is a woman aged 50 to 65 in good health and CMV-seropositive. The sequenced material came from PBMCs. The rearrangement links TRBV7-9 to TRBJ2-5; 8 nucleotides match TRBD1. In DNA, the CDR3 is TGTGCCAGCAGCGAAGGGACAGGAGAAACCCAGTACTTC. It is translated as CASSEGTGETQYF.